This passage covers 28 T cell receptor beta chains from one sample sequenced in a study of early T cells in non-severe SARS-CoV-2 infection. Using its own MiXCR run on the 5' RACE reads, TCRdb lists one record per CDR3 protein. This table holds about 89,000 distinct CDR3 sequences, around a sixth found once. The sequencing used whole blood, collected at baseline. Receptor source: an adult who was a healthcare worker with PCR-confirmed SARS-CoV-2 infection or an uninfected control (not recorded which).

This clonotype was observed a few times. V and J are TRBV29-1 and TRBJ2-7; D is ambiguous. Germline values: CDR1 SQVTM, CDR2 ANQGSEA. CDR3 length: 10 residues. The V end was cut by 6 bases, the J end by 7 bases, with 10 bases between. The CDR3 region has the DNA TGCAGCGTGGGCTCTCGGGAGCAGTACTTC. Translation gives CSVGSREQYF.

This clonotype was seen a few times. The CDR3 DNA reads as TGTGCCAGCAGCGGCGCGGGGATTAAATTCGAGCAGTACTTC. This encodes CASSGAGIKFEQYF. The chain has TRBV11-2 and TRBJ2-7; D perhaps matches TRBD2 (6 bases). The CDR3 extends over 14 amino acids. The V gene lost 5 bases and the J gene lost 6 bases, with 17 bases spanning the gap. The germline V gene encodes CDR1 SGHAT and CDR2 FQNNGV.

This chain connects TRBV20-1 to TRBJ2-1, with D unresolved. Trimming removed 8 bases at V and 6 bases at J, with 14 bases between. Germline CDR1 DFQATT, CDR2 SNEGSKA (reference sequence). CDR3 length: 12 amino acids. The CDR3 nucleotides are TGCAGTCAAAGTGGCTCAGGCAATGAGCAGTTCTTC. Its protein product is CSQSGSGNEQFF.

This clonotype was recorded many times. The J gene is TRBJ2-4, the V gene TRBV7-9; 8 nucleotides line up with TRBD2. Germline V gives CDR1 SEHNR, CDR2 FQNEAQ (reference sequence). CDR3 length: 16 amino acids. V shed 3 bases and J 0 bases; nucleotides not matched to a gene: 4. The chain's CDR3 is CASSLTSDEAKNIQYF. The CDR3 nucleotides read TGTGCCAGCAGCTTGACTAGCGACGAAGCCAAAAACATTCAGTACTTC.

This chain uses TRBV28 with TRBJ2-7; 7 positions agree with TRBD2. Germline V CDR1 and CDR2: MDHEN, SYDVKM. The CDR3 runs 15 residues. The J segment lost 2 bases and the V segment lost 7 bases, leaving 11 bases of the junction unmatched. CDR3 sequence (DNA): TGTGCCAGCACCCCAGGCCGGGGAGGGACCTACGAGCAGTACTTC. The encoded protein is CASTPGRGGTYEQYF.

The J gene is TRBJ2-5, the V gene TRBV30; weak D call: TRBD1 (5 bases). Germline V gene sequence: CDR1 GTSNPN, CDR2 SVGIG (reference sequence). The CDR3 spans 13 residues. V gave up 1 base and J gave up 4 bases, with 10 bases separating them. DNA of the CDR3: TGTGCCTGGAGTGAAGACAGAATAGAGACCCAGTACTTC. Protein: CAWSEDRIETQYF.

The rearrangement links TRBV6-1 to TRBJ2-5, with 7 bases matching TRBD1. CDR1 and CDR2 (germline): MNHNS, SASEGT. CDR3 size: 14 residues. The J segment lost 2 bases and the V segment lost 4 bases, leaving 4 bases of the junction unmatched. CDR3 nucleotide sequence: TGTGCCAGCAGTGGGACAGGTATACAAGAGACCCAGTACTTC. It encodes CASSGTGIQETQYF.

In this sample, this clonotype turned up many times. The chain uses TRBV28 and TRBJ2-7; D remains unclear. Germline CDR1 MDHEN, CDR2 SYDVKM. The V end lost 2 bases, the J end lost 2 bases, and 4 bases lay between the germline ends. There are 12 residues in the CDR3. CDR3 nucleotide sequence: TGTGCCAGCAGTTTAACAGCCTACGAGCAGTACTTC. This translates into CASSLTAYEQYF. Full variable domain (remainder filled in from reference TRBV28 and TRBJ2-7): DVKVTQSSRYLVKRTGEKVFLECVQDMDHENMFWYRQDPGLGLRLIYFSYDVKMKEKGDIPEGYSVSREKKERFSLILESASTNQTSMYLCASSLTAYEQYFGPGTRLTVT.

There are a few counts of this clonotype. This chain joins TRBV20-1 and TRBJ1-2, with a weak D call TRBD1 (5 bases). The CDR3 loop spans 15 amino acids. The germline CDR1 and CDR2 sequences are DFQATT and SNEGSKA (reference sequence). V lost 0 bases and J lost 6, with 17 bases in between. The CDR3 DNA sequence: TGCAGTGCTAGAGAGGACGTTGAGGGGCATAATGGCTACACCTTC. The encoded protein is CSAREDVEGHNGYTF.

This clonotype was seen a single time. The CDR3 is CSVAGSTDTQYF. The CDR3 DNA reads as TGCAGCGTTGCGGGGAGCACAGATACGCAGTATTTT. The genes are TRBV29-1 and TRBJ2-3, with D possibly matching TRBD2 (5 bases). Germline loops: CDR1 SQVTM, CDR2 ANQGSEA. CDR3 length equals 12 residues. V lost 4 bases to trimming and J lost 0 bases, with 5 bases between them.

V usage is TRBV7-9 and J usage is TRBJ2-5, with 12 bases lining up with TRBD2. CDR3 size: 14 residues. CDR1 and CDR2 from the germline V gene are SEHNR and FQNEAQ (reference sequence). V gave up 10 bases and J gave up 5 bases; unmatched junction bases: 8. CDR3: CATLAGGPAETQYF. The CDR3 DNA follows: TGTGCCACCCTAGCGGGAGGGCCGGCGGAGACCCAGTACTTC.

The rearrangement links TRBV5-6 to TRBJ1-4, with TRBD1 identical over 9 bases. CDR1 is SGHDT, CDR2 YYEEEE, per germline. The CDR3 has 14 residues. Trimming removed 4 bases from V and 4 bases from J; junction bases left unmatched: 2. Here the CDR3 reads CASSATGGNEKLFF. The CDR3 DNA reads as TGTGCCAGCAGCGCGACAGGGGGTAATGAAAAACTGTTTTTT.

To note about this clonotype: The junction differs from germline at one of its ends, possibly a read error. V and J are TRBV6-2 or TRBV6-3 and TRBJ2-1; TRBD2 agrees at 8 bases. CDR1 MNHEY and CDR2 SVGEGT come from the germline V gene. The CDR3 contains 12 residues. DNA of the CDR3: TGTGCCAGCAGTCCCCCCAGCGGGAGAAAGATCTTC. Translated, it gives CASSPPSGRKIF.

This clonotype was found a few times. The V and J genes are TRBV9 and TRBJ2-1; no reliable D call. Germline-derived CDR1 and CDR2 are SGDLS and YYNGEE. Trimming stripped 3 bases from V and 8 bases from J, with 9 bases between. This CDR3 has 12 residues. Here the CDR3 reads CASSGLMDEQFF. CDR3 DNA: TGTGCCAGCAGCGGATTAATGGATGAGCAGTTCTTC.

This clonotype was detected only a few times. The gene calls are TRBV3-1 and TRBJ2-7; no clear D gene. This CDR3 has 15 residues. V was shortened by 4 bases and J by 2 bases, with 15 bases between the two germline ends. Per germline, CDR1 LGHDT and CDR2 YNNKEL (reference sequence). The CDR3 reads CASSPKDLIPYEQYF. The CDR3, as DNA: TGTGCCAGCAGCCCTAAGGACCTCATCCCCTACGAGCAGTACTTC.

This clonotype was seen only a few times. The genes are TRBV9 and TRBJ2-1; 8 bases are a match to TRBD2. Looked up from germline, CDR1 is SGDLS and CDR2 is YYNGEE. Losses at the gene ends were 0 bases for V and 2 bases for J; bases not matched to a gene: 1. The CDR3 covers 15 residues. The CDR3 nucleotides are TGTGCCAGCAGCGTAGACGGGAGGGCCTACAATGAGCAGTTCTTC. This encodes CASSVDGRAYNEQFF.

CDR3 nucleotides: TGTGCCAGTGGGAGAGCAGATACGCAGTATTTT. This translates into CASGRADTQYF. The V and J genes are TRBV19 and TRBJ2-3, with D possibly being TRBD2 (5 bases). Germline loops: CDR1 LNHDA, CDR2 SQIVND (reference sequence). Trimming left V 8 bases short and J 4 bases short, with 7 bases between. The CDR3 has 11 amino acids.

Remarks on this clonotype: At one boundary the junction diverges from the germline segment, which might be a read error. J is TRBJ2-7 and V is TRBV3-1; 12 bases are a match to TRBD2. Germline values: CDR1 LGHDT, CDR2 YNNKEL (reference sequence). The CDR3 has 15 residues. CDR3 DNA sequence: TGTGTCAGCAGCCAACTAGCGGGAGGTCCCTACGAGCAGTACTTC. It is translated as CVSSQLAGGPYEQYF.

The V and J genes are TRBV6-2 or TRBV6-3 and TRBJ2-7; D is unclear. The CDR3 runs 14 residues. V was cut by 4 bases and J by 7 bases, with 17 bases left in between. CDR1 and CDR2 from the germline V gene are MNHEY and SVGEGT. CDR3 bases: TGTGCCAGCAGTTTTGAGGACCGCCAAGGGGAGCAGTACTTC. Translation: CASSFEDRQGEQYF.

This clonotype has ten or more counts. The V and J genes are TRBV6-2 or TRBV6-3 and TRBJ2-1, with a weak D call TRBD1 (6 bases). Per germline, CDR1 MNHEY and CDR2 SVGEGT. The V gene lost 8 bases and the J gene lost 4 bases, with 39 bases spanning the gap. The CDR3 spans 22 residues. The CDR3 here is CASGLRQVNVLDPAALYNEQFF. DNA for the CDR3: TGTGCCAGCGGGCTGAGACAGGTCAACGTATTAGACCCAGCAGCCCTTTACAATGAGCAGTTCTTC.

CDR3 in amino acids: CASSVEGLPPYEQYF. CDR3 sequence (DNA): TGTGCCAGCAGCGTAGAGGGTCTCCCTCCCTACGAGCAGTACTTC. The rearrangement uses TRBV9 and TRBJ2-7, with D unresolved. This CDR3 has 15 residues. V dropped 0 bases and J dropped 2 bases, with 12 bases sitting between them. CDR1 is SGDLS, CDR2 YYNGEE, per germline.

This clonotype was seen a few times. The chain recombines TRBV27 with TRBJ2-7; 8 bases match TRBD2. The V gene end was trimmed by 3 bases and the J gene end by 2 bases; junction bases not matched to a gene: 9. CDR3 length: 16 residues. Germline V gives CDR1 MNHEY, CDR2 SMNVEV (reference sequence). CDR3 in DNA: TGTGCCAGCAGTTTTTGGAGCGGGAGTGGACCCTACGAGCAGTACTTC. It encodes CASSFWSGSGPYEQYF.

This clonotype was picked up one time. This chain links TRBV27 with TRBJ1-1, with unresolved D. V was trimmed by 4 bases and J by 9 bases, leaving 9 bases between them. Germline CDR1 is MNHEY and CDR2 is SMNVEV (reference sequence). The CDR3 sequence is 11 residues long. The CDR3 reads CASSSTGKAFF. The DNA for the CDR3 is TGTGCCAGCAGTTCCACGGGAAAAGCTTTCTTT.

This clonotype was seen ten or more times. CDR3 bases: TGTGCCAGCAGCCCCCGGGACAGGGACTACGAGCAGTACTTC. Translated, it gives CASSPRDRDYEQYF. V usage is TRBV6-2 or TRBV6-3 and J usage is TRBJ2-7; TRBD1 agrees at 9 bases. CDR1 MNHEY and CDR2 SVGEGT come from the germline V gene. This CDR3 is built from 14 residues. V lost 6 bases, J lost 3 bases, and 6 bases stayed unmatched.

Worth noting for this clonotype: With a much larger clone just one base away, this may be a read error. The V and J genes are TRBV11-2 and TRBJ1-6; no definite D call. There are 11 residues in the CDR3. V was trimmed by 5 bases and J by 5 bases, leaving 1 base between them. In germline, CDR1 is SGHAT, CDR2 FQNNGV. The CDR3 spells CASSHNSPLHF. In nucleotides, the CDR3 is TGTGCCAGCAGCCATAATTCACCCCTCCACTTT.

The CDR3, as DNA: TGTGCCAGCAGTTACTCGAATCACTATGGCTACACCTTC. As protein: CASSYSNHYGYTF. V and J are TRBV6-5 and TRBJ1-2; D call uncertain. CDR1 is MNHEY, CDR2 SVGAGI, per germline. Trimming left V 0 bases short and J 3 bases short, with 5 bases between. This CDR3 region has 13 residues.

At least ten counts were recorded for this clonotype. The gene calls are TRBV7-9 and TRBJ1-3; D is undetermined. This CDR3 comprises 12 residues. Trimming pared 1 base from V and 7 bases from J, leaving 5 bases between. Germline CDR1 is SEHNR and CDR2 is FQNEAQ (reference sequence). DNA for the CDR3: TGTGCCAGCAGCTTAGGTCGGAACACCATATATTTT. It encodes CASSLGRNTIYF. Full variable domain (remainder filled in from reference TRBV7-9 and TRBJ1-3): DTGVSQNPRHKITKRGQNVTFRCDPISEHNRLYWYRQTLGQGPEFLTYFQNEAQLEKSRLLSDRFSAERPKGSFSTLEIQRTEQGDSAMYLCASSLGRNTIYFGEGSWLTVV.

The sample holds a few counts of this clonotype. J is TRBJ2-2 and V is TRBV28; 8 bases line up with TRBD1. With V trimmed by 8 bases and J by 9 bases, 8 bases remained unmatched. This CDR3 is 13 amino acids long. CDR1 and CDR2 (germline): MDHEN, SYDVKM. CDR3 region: CASRGQGARELFF. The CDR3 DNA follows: TGTGCCAGCCGGGGGCAGGGGGCACGGGAGCTGTTTTTT.